The clone carrying this T cell receptor (beta chain) was found a few times. Its antigen is unknown. Findings of the study overall: The TCR gene usage of tumor memory CD4+ T cells clustered together with blood and lymph node memory CD4+ cells and with lymph node naive CD4+ cells. Tumor Tregs overlapped most with tumor, then blood, naive CD4+ cells.

Naive CD4+ cells had CD25+ Tregs removed. After constant-region reverse-primer amplification, full-length variable regions underwent semi-nested PCR with Nested Universal Primer A. MiXCR, run by TCRdb on the 5' RACE reads, gives a single entry per CDR3 protein. The sample lists over 50,000 distinct CDR3 sequences; about 24% were seen once. The CDR3 runs to 16 residues. The germline gives CDR1 MDHEN, CDR2 SYDVKM. J was trimmed by 2 bases and V by 5 bases; bases with no gene match: 9. The sequence derives from a female donor with breast cancer. The sample comprised tumor-infiltrating naive CD4+ T cells sorted from the breast tumor. Subset of the sample: naive CD4+ T cells, CD4+CD45RA+CD25-. The chain joins TRBV28 to TRBJ2-7, with 10 bases fitting TRBD1. The CDR3 DNA follows: TGTGCCAGCAGTCCACTAGGGACAGGGGATACCTACGAGCAGTACTTC. This gives the protein CASSPLGTGDTYEQYF.